The entry that follows covers one T cell receptor (beta chain) sequence. The data derive from a study of control samples from healthy donors and cancer patients. V shed 0 bases, J shed 4 bases, and the junction held 7 bases outside the gene matches. Germline loops: CDR1 LGHNA, CDR2 YSLEER. CDR3 length: 17 residues. TCRdb's table, derived via immunoSEQ multiplex PCR, lists solely in-frame clones and lacks some. Of about 48,000 clones listed, 93% are singletons. The chain joins TRBV4-3 to TRBJ2-3; 10 positions match TRBD1. Sequenced input: PBMCs. The TCR sequence derives from a woman in her forties or fifties with head and neck cancer. The CDR3: CASSQDPGTGVSDTQYF. As DNA, the CDR3 is TGCGCCAGCAGCCAAGATCCCGGGACAGGGGTTTCAGATACGCAGTATTTT.